A selection of T cell receptor beta chains follows, all from one sample in a study of cytomegalovirus exposure and HLA in healthy donors. Some clones are missing from TCRdb's copy, which holds only in-frame ones; the method was immunoSEQ multiplex PCR. The table has about 190,000 clones, approximately 80% seen once. Sequenced input: PBMCs. These TCRs come from a boy younger than 18 in good health and CMV-seronegative. CDR3s include the opening cysteine and the closing phenylalanine or tryptophan. Expanded clones are given a class, and other clones once, few, many or no size at all.

cdr3_aa,clone_size,v_call,j_call
CAITEDGQFLSRNTEAFF,few,TRBV10-3,TRBJ1-1
CASSRNSHQLSPQHF,NA,TRBV5-8,TRBJ1-5
CASSYQQGMETQYF,NA,TRBV5-1,TRBJ2-5
CASSRLYLQGSPLHF,NA,TRBV28,TRBJ1-6
CASSPKGTNEKLFF,NA,TRBV18,TRBJ1-4
CASSPGSYGYTF,NA,TRBV2,TRBJ1-2
CASSLGRQGRNSPLHF,NA,TRBV11-3,TRBJ1-6
CASSKVGPGTSGEETQYF,NA,TRBV21-1,TRBJ2-5
CASSRLAGSNEQFF,few,TRBV4-1,TRBJ2-1
CASSEAGLGGGYTQYF,NA,TRBV6-4,TRBJ2-3
CASSLGPRGRSGYTF,NA,TRBV4-1,TRBJ1-2
CASSLASPDEQFF,NA,TRBV5-4,TRBJ2-1
CAWSYSLMNTEAFF,NA,TRBV30,TRBJ1-1
CASRTGYGYTF,few,TRBV27,TRBJ1-2
CASSLDTPPRGLSYNEQFF,NA,TRBV11-3,TRBJ2-1
CASSPESLETQYF,NA,TRBV7-2,TRBJ2-5
CASKAGTGSTRLDTQYF,NA,TRBV27,TRBJ2-3
CASSVDLGGKSSGNTIYF,few,TRBV9,TRBJ1-3
CASSIGQGDGYTF,NA,TRBV19,TRBJ1-2
CASSLSGTSGIYEQFF,NA,TRBV11-2,TRBJ2-1
CASSIGRGASEQYF,few,TRBV19,TRBJ2-7
CASTKATSGPSTDTQYF,NA,TRBV13,TRBJ2-3
CASSLGHGGVETQYF,once,TRBV7-9,TRBJ2-5
CASSLALRGGSEAFF,NA,TRBV7-2,TRBJ1-1
CASSTGGVGASPLHF,NA,TRBV28,TRBJ1-6
CASTVTASRDTEAFF,NA,TRBV9,TRBJ1-1
CASSQERGGQETQYF,NA,TRBV4-2,TRBJ2-5
CASSRGQVYGYTF,few,TRBV7-8,TRBJ1-2
CASSAPFPGTGSSSYEQYF,NA,TRBV19,TRBJ2-7
CSSSPEQGASTEAFF,NA,TRBV7-9,TRBJ1-1
CASSLVVRGLGYTF,few,TRBV7-9,TRBJ1-2
CASSAGQENNQPQHF,NA,TRBV9,TRBJ1-5
CASSDGRAYEQYF,NA,TRBV2,TRBJ2-7
CASSLGAGAFYEQYF,NA,TRBV28,TRBJ2-7
CASSLAGQGGQPQHF,NA,TRBV7-2,TRBJ1-5
CASSLFSSGGAQDTQYF,NA,TRBV7-6,TRBJ2-3
CASSLNPTGGVNIQYF,NA,TRBV6-6,TRBJ2-4
CASSPTGVRRGGQAFF,NA,TRBV11-2,TRBJ1-1
CASSLGWQNEQYF,NA,TRBV7-8,TRBJ2-7
CASSTGLVNTEAFF,NA,TRBV28,TRBJ1-1
CASSPRTGDYGYTF,NA,TRBV4-1,TRBJ1-2
CASSYPGQGTEAFF,NA,TRBV5-5,TRBJ1-1
CASRQDSDEQYF,NA,TRBV10-2,TRBJ2-7
CASSLALANTEAFF,NA,TRBV7-9,TRBJ1-1
CASSERGPGSGANVLTF,NA,TRBV6-1,TRBJ2-6
CASSATGGRETQYF,NA,TRBV9,TRBJ2-5
CASSLGPREDTEAFF,NA,TRBV5-1,TRBJ1-1
CASNQGRNYGYTF,few,TRBV5-6,TRBJ1-2
CASSSDRVRTDTQYF,NA,TRBV6-6,TRBJ2-3
CATLDGDRGLETQYF,NA,TRBV15,TRBJ2-5
CASSVDPGNEQYF,few,TRBV9,TRBJ2-7
CASLTELQGGAAGYTF,NA,TRBV5-6,TRBJ1-2
CSSTLEMGLARDNEQFF,NA,TRBV7-9,TRBJ2-1
CATSRDTGGWGLDTQYF,once,TRBV15,TRBJ2-3
CASSRSGRSTDTQYF,NA,TRBV7-3,TRBJ2-3